Sequencing of this T cell receptor (beta chain) was carried out in a study of early T cells in non-severe SARS-CoV-2 infection. Across the whole study: Sequenced bulk RNA came from whole blood that was unsorted, and chains were unpaired.

This clonotype has ten or more counts. V lost 3 bases and J lost 8, with 13 bases in between. The length of the CDR3 is 14 residues. Unique molecular identifiers tagged individual cDNA molecules. TCRdb processed the 5' RACE reads anew with MiXCR; each CDR3 protein has one entry. The sample yields approximately 100,000 distinct CDR3 sequences, roughly 9.6% seen once. The sample was whole blood. The V call is TRBV12-3 or TRBV12-4, the J call TRBJ2-2; D gene uncertain. This TCR derives from an adult who was a healthcare worker with PCR-confirmed SARS-CoV-2 infection or an uninfected control (not recorded which). CDR3 DNA: TGTGCCAGCAGTTTCCCGACACATCGAGGGGAGCTGTTTTTT. It yields the protein CASSFPTHRGELFF.